The entry below gives a single TCR beta chain sequence along with its context. Its antigen is currently unknown. The same CDR3 can be traced to other DNA sequences in this sample. Here immunoSEQ multiplex PCR was the method, and the copy in TCRdb shows in-frame clones only, minus some. The data show about 2.4 million clones, 80% to 95% seen once. This entry is derived from a study of shared clonotypes between healthy human individuals. Study at large: Per-donor plates numbered three CD4 naive, three CD4 memory, two CD8 naive and one CD8 memory. Notes on the study in general: A reduction in generation probabilities was seen for non-shared clonotypes relative to those shared by all four donors. Large sequencing depth failed to make sorted-subset sequencing complete, rarefaction showed. Clonotypes that were shared across four donors made up around 5% of naive CD4 clonotypes.

CDR1 and CDR2 from the germline V gene are MNHEY and SVGAGI. Trimming cost V 0 bases and J 5 bases, with 6 bases left between them. CDR3 size: 13 residues. The sample taken for sequencing was naive CD4+ T cells from PBMCs. The sample's subset: CD45RA+ positively selected. This receptor was taken from a man aged 18-30 years in good health. Some clones in this sample may be carry-over from other donors' samples. The chain is built from TRBV6-5 and TRBJ2-3; the D gene could be TRBD1 or TRBD2 (5 bases each). The CDR3 DNA reads TGTGCCAGCAGTTACTCGAGGGGAGATACGCAGTATTTT. It encodes CASSYSRGDTQYF.